This entry lists 3 T cell receptor beta chains sequenced from one sample in a study of blood T cell repertoires in COVID-19 (dated by TCRdb to 2018 to 2021). The library came from the immunoSEQ multiplex PCR assay. TCRdb provides this immuneACCESS table in a form limited to in-frame rearrangements. Some clones are lacking; in checked studies, under half of them reflect an unresolved V gene, and why the rest are absent is not known. Present in this sample are 200,000 to 300,000 clones, around 86% of which were seen just once. About 1.6% of the sample is in the top ten clones. Sequencing used PBMCs or T cells enriched from blood (not recorded which). These receptors were taken from a man between 35 and 55 years old who had recovered from COVID-19.

V gene TRBV7-2 combines with J gene TRBJ2-1; TRBD2 matches at 7 bases. The CDR3 sequence is 14 residues long. The trim removed 1 base at V and 7 bases at J, leaving 4 bases unmatched. CDR1 is SGHTA, CDR2 FQGNSA, per germline. CDR3: CASSLEPGGNEQFF. CDR3 sequence (DNA): TGTGCCAGCAGCTTAGAACCGGGGGGTAATGAGCAGTTCTTC.

The V and J genes are TRBV6-2 or TRBV6-3 and TRBJ2-1, with a tentative D call TRBD2 (6 bases). V lost 2 bases to trimming and J lost 10 bases, with 12 bases between them. This CDR3 is built from 13 residues. CDR1 is MNHEY, CDR2 SVGEGT, per germline. Here the CDR3 reads CASSYPARGEQFF. The CDR3 nucleotides are TGTGCCAGCAGTTACCCGGCCCGGGGGGAGCAGTTCTTC.

This clone showed up just once. The chain links TRBV11-2 to TRBJ1-2, with D perhaps TRBD1 (5 bases). This CDR3 is built from 15 residues. Trimming pared 0 bases from V and 0 bases from J, leaving 8 bases between. The germline V gene encodes CDR1 SGHAT and CDR2 FQNNGV. This CDR3 reads CASSLDARANYGYTF. The DNA for the CDR3 is TGTGCCAGCAGCTTAGACGCCAGGGCTAACTATGGCTACACCTTC.